Listed below are T cell receptor beta chains from one sample, sequenced in a study of T cell changes during pregnancy in multiple sclerosis. Libraries were prepared by immunoSEQ multiplex PCR; TCRdb keeps only in-frame clonotypes and omits some of them. The top ten clones hold 0.39% of a sample with approximately 46,000 clones, about 94% of them seen once. The specimen comprised CD4+ T cells from peripheral blood mononuclear cells, sampled after pregnancy. These receptors were collected from a female donor with multiple sclerosis, enrolled in a pregnancy study. The CDR3 runs from the conserved cysteine through the conserved F or W. A D gene is named only where the DNA matches it firmly. Some rows have no size entry. The others give once, few or many, or a class for an expanded clone.

TRBV4-1	NA	TRBJ2-3	NA	CASSLGEAAASDTQYF	TGCGCCAGCAGCCTCGGGGAAGCGGCGGCGTCTGATACGCAGTATTTT
TRBV27	TRBD1	TRBJ2-3	few	CASKRTGAGDTQYF	TGTGCCAGCAAAAGGACAGGGGCCGGAGATACGCAGTATTTT
TRBV28	NA	TRBJ1-1	NA	CASSPPVTEAFF	TGTGCCAGCAGCCCTCCGGTGACTGAAGCTTTCTTT
TRBV7-2	NA	TRBJ1-1	NA	CASSFARNTEAFF	TGTGCCAGCAGCTTCGCCAGGAACACTGAAGCTTTCTTT
TRBV5-1	NA	TRBJ1-3	NA	CASSFGGSSGNTIYF	TGCGCCAGCAGCTTCGGGGGAAGCTCTGGAAACACCATATATTTT
TRBV27	NA	TRBJ1-2	NA	CASSLSSNYGYTF	TGTGCCAGCAGTTTATCCAGTAACTATGGCTACACCTTC
TRBV29-1	NA	TRBJ1-5	NA	CSVGGLNQPQHF	TGCAGCGTTGGAGGGCTCAATCAGCCCCAGCATTTT
TRBV28	TRBD2	TRBJ2-1	NA	CASSEAGGNVNEQFF	TGTGCCAGCAGCGAAGCGGGGGGGAACGTTAATGAGCAGTTCTTC
TRBV2	NA	TRBJ1-2	few	CARGTGVDGYTF	TGTGCCAGGGGAACGGGAGTGGATGGCTACACCTTC
TRBV5-1	NA	TRBJ1-4	NA	CASSLIGGGEKLFF	TGCGCCAGCAGCTTGATTGGGGGAGGTGAAAAACTGTTTTTT
TRBV11-2	NA	TRBJ1-1	NA	CASSLERRIMNTEAFF	TGTGCCAGCAGCTTAGAGAGGAGGATCATGAACACTGAAGCTTTCTTT
TRBV4-2	NA	TRBJ1-4	NA	CASSHGREGEKLFF	TGTGCCAGCAGCCACGGGAGAGAGGGAGAAAAACTGTTTTTT
TRBV11-2	NA	TRBJ1-2	NA	CASSLGGGYTF	TGTGCCAGCAGCTTAGGGGGCGGCTACACCTTC
TRBV7-9	TRBD1	TRBJ1-3	once	CASSSDRGVRSGNTIYF	TGTGCCAGCAGCTCTGACAGGGGGGTTCGCTCTGGAAACACCATATATTTT
TRBV4-1	TRBD2	TRBJ2-5	NA	CASSQVGLAGEETQYF	TGCGCCAGCAGCCAAGTGGGGCTAGCGGGAGAAGAGACCCAGTACTTC
TRBV6-1	NA	TRBJ2-1	NA	CASSARPGIRIFNEQFF	TGTGCCAGCAGTGCGCGACCAGGGATACGAATTTTCAATGAGCAGTTCTTC
TRBV5-1	TRBD2	TRBJ2-1	NA	CASSWGLAENNEQFF	TGCGCCAGCAGCTGGGGACTAGCAGAAAACAATGAGCAGTTCTTC
TRBV19	NA	TRBJ2-1	NA	CASSMLLADNEQFF	TGTGCCAGTAGTATGTTACTAGCAGACAATGAGCAGTTCTTC
TRBV7-7	NA	TRBJ2-1	NA	CASSLYAYNEQFF	TGTGCCAGCAGCTTATATGCCTACAATGAGCAGTTCTTC
TRBV9	TRBD2	TRBJ2-3	NA	CASSVPVGRGTDTQYF	TGTGCCAGCAGCGTACCGGTGGGGAGGGGCACAGATACGCAGTATTTT
TRBV6-5	TRBD1	TRBJ1-1	once	CASSSRDRGRLEAFF	TGTGCCAGCAGTTCCCGGGACAGGGGGCGTCTAGAAGCTTTCTTT
TRBV18	NA	TRBJ2-7	NA	CASSPLESGLNYEQYF	TGTGCCAGCTCACCCCTTGAATCCGGACTTAACTACGAGCAGTACTTC
TRBV27	TRBD2	TRBJ2-5	NA	CASSLFPSGAQGSQYF	TGTGCCAGCAGTTTATTTCCTAGCGGGGCACAGGGGTCCCAGTACTTC
TRBV29-1	TRBD1	TRBJ2-1	NA	CSGRQGISYNEQFF	TGCAGCGGACGACAGGGGATTTCCTACAATGAGCAGTTCTTC
TRBV18	NA	TRBJ2-2	NA	CASSPPSGATGELFF	TGTGCCAGCTCACCACCGTCGGGAGCCACCGGGGAGCTGTTTTTT
TRBV5-1	NA	TRBJ2-2	NA	CASSFARDPYTGELFF	TGCGCCAGCAGCTTCGCACGGGATCCGTACACCGGGGAGCTGTTTTTT
TRBV7-8	NA	TRBJ1-5	NA	CASHPGAGPNSNQPQHF	TGTGCCAGCCATCCAGGGGCAGGGCCCAATAGCAATCAGCCCCAGCATTTT
TRBV27	TRBD1	TRBJ1-1	NA	CASKGQGYTEAFF	TGTGCCAGCAAAGGACAGGGGTACACTGAAGCTTTCTTT
TRBV4-3	TRBD1	TRBJ1-2	NA	CASSQERDRVVYGYTF	TGCGCCAGCAGCCAAGAGCGGGACAGGGTTGTCTATGGCTACACCTTC
TRBV6-5	NA	TRBJ2-2	NA	CASSRQGRDTGELFF	TGTGCCAGCAGTCGACAGGGGAGGGACACCGGGGAGCTGTTTTTT
TRBV5-5	NA	TRBJ2-7	NA	CASSGAGAYEQYF	TGTGCCAGCAGTGGAGCCGGAGCCTACGAGCAGTACTTC
TRBV6-6	TRBD1	TRBJ1-2	NA	CASSARQGPTNYGYTF	TGTGCCAGCAGTGCGAGACAGGGTCCCACTAACTATGGCTACACCTTC
TRBV19	NA	TRBJ1-1	NA	CASSISGGAGNTEAFF	TGTGCCAGTAGTATCTCGGGGGGCGCAGGGAACACTGAAGCTTTCTTT